Here is one TCR beta chain with its context. This specimen belongs to a study of blood T cell repertoires in COVID-19. Overall study context: COVID-19 samples from acute and convalescent phases originated in the United States, Italy and Spain. The cDNA or gDNA used as material had been derived from T cells, B-cell-depleted T cells, or PBMCs.

Trimming at V came to 5 bases and at J to 11 bases, leaving 4 bases not matched to a gene. Germline loops: CDR1 SGHNT, CDR2 YENEEA. CDR3 length equals 13 residues. Under the authors' procedure: The authors estimated nucleated cell counts from reference gene primer amplification. The repertoire was sequenced with immunoSEQ multiplex PCR; TCRdb's copy has only in-frame clones and lacks some. The V and J calls and clone size were taken over from that table, and D and trimming were inferred from the DNA. The sample includes about 200,000 clones, about 90% of them seen just once. This rearrangement joins TRBV11-3 to TRBJ1-6, with 9 nucleotides matching TRBD1. This TCR was recovered from a man aged 35 to 55 with active or convalescent COVID-19. The sequencing input was peripheral blood. For the CDR3, the DNA is TGTGCCAGCAGCACTGGACAGGGGACACCCCTCCACTTT. This encodes CASSTGQGTPLHF.